Listed here is a single T cell receptor (beta chain). Per the authors' pipeline: Estimation of nucleated cell counts relied on the amplification of reference gene primers. The data were produced by immunoSEQ multiplex PCR, yet TCRdb's version contains in-frame clones alone and is incomplete. That table supplies the V and J calls and clone size; D and trimming were determined from the DNA. This table has roughly 400,000 clones, approximately 89% appearing once. This sample was included in a study of blood T cell repertoires in COVID-19. This CDR3 spans 16 amino acids. Losses at the gene ends were 0 bases for V and 0 bases for J; bases not matched to a gene: 2. Germline CDR1 and CDR2: MNHEY and SVGAGI.

This TCR was recovered from a woman in her thirties or forties who had been exposed to COVID-19. V is TRBV6-5 and J is TRBJ1-3; 7 nucleotides align to TRBD1. What was sequenced was PBMCs or T cells enriched from blood (not recorded which). CDR3 nucleotides: TGTGCCAGCAGTTACTCGGGACAGAGCTCTGGAAACACCATATATTTT. It specifies CASSYSGQSSGNTIYF.